This T cell receptor beta chain is drawn from a study of cytomegalovirus exposure and HLA in healthy donors. About the research overall: According to later analysis, the same platform produced the 90 to 150 validation and 666 first-cohort repertoires.

The method was immunoSEQ multiplex PCR; TCRdb's version includes in-frame clones alone and lacks a portion of them. The top ten hold approximately 1.3% of the sample, which has 71,000 or so clones, approximately 94% seen once. The TCR sequence derives from a young man in good health and CMV-seropositive. The sample comprised PBMCs.

Here the CDR3 DNA reads TGTGCCAGCTCACCACAGGGACAGCCGGAAGCTTTCTTT. Protein: CASSPQGQPEAFF. The genes are TRBV18 and TRBJ1-1; TRBD1 aligns across 7 bases. This CDR3 has 13 amino acids. J gave up 8 bases and V 1 base, and 4 bases lay outside the gene matches. Germline V gene lookup returns CDR1 KGHSH and CDR2 LQKENI. Full variable domain (outside the CDR3, taken from reference TRBV18 and TRBJ1-1): NAGVMQNPRHLVRRRGQEARLRCSPMKGHSHVYWYRQLPEEGLKFMVYLQKENIIDESGMPKERFSAEFPKEGPSILRIQQVVRGDSAAYFCASSPQGQPEAFFGQGTRLTVV.